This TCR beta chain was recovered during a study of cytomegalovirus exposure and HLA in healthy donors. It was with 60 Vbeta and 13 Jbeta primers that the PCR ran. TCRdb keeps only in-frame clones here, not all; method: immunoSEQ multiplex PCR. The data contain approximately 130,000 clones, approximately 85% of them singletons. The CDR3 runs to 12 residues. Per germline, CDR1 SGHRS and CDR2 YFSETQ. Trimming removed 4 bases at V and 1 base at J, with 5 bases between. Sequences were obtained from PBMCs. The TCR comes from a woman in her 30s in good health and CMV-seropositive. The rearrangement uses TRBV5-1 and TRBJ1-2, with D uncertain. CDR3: CASSPVNYGYTF. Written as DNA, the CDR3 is TGCGCCAGCAGCCCGGTTAACTATGGCTACACCTTC. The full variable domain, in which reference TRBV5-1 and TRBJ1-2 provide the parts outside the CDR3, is KAGVTQTPRYLIKTRGQQVTLSCSPISGHRSVSWYQQTPGQGLQFLFEYFSETQRNKGNFPGRFSGRQFSNSRSEMNVSTLELGDSALYLCASSPVNYGYTFGSGTRLTVV.